The source of this T cell receptor (beta chain) is a study of cytomegalovirus exposure and HLA in healthy donors (dated by TCRdb to about 2017). About the study as a whole: An earlier analysis of approximately 590 of the donors reported more than 250 Gb of sequence data and 117 million unique TCR beta sequences from 150 million to 200 million T cells. To study patterns of TCR occurrence, a later analysis re-analyzed previously published TCR beta repertoires from more than 550 donors and added high-resolution HLA genotyping. Of the approximately 400 genotyped donors, roughly 85% fell in the genetic ancestry cluster associated with self-reported Caucasian donors. An earlier analysis of some 500 of the donors applied high-throughput TCR beta sequencing to assess whether each TCR beta V gene segment acted as functional or pseudogenic. HLA typing included class I and class II loci at four-digit resolution. Roughly 290 gigabases of sequencing data and 91 million or so unique TCR sequences made up an early release that covered 500 to 650 HLA-typed donors. The aim of the study was to test whether cataloging public T cell receptors could identify signatures of past pathogen exposure. Four or five DR-DQ haplotypes were handled as single units for association and clustering because linkage in the cohort was strong. The number of donors typed differed by locus, with roughly 629-640 for A, B, C, DRB1 and DQB1, over 500 for DQA1, 600 to 610 for DPA1, and 400 to 490 for DPB1. Besides the first cohort of approximately 710 subjects, a separate validation cohort made up of about 120 different subjects was used. The study used immunosequencing to profile the T cell repertoires of 600 to 850 subjects and linked those repertoires to cytomegalovirus serostatus. All discovery cohort repertoires had been generated using a single sequencing platform. Alongside the repertoire data, information on donor age, sex, ethnicity and CMV serostatus was compiled. A later genetic analysis took genome-wide SNP genotypes for 398 of the 666 donors and used that subset as a discovery cohort. The study combined high-throughput TCR immunosequencing, statistical association of individual TCRs with disease status, and machine learning to predict cytomegalovirus infection status. The later analysis used no new phenotypic data to find candidate immune exposures, relying instead on TCR beta sequences and their occurrence across donors. On average, about 200,000 unique TCR beta nucleotide sequences were sequenced per donor among several hundred genotyped donors of the cohort, with roughly 18% of those sequences being non-productive. Overall study results and their limits: A later analysis found that most CMV-associated TCR beta chains appeared HLA-restricted, with HLA associations seemingly driven largely by CMV exposure. Because counts were too low, roughly 17 rarely observed V segments, including chromosome 9 orphons, were left out of the earlier analysis of approximately 580 of the donors. While some public TCRs were present in many individuals, most TCR sequences turned up only very rarely across donors. In a later analysis, HLA-associated TCR beta chains were found to be more clonally expanded and to have lower generation probabilities than equally common non-associated chains. According to a later genetic analysis, donors in an Asian-associated ancestry cluster had fewer N-insertions in productive TCRs than the approximately 670-donor mean. Three of the identified cytomegalovirus-associated TCR beta chains were confirmed in vitro to be specific for cytomegalovirus antigens. An association between a missense DCLRE1C variant and V-gene and J-gene trimming of TCR beta chains was found in a later genetic analysis and replicated in an independent cohort. Sequencing depth was assumed to be roughly uniform across donors in the presence/absence analyses, though that assumption may not hold. In a later analysis, 15,000 to 20,000 TCR beta sequences were associated with specific HLA alleles at a false discovery rate of 0.05. Assigning TCR associations to individual alleles was difficult when HLA alleles, especially DR and DQ, strongly co-occurred. Several of the top co-occurrence clusters appeared to be linked to parvovirus B19, influenza, CMV and Epstein-Barr virus, according to a later analysis. A group of highly shared sequence variants was considered likely to be a technical artifact of the sequencing pipeline. The study listed approximately 160 TCR beta chains as associated with cytomegalovirus. Some IMGT-functional V segments, including TRBV6-2 and TRBV6-3, could not be distinguished by the 87-base-pair reads and were therefore excluded. A further reported finding was that TCR beta sequences accurately predicted the HLA-A and HLA-B alleles for most subjects in the first cohort. Correlated functional status among segregating V segments might reflect linkage disequilibrium, but an unknown experimental factor could not be ruled out. In a later analysis, the rate of TCR association differed among HLA loci, with DRB1 alleles having the most associated TCRs and HLA-C alleles having the fewest. The authors suggested that the approach could potentially be generalized to other disease states and immunological phenotypes. In an earlier analysis of over 550 of the donors, most TCR beta V segments were observed in productive rearrangements about 87% or about 30% of the time, broadly matching IMGT annotations. Because some donors lacked HLA typing at each locus, the association tests relied only on the typed subset. This cohort had only TCR beta chains sequenced, and the lack of alpha or paired-chain data limited which features could be detected. Immune exposure information for the cohort was limited to CMV serostatus. Cytomegalovirus status was reported to be diagnosed by the classifier with high specificity and sensitivity in both the original and validation cohorts.

The protocol used for the library was the immunoSEQ multiplex PCR assay. The multiplex PCR relied on a mix of 60 forward primers for TCR Vbeta segments and 13 reverse primers for TCR Jbeta segments. The CDR3 region of rearranged TCR beta genes was amplified from genomic DNA with a multiplex PCR assay. The Illumina HiSeq System was used to sequence the amplified TCR beta libraries as 87-base-pair reads. In the paper's pipeline: In a later analysis, around 80 million unique TCR beta chains were counted across the 500 to 700 repertoires, and roughly 11 million of these chains were shared by at least two donors. Raw reads were error-corrected and collapsed into unique sequences by a nearest-neighbor algorithm in which closely related sequences were merged to remove PCR and sequencing errors. Alignment of CDR3 sequences to IMGT reference sequences was used to assign V, D and J gene segments. For a sequence to be retained, a match of at least six nucleotides was required to both a V gene segment and a J gene segment. A rearrangement was called productive if the CDR3 had no stop codons and remained in frame with V and J, and every other rearrangement was called non-productive. Following IMGT convention, CDR3 was defined as the stretch from the second conserved V-encoded cysteine to the conserved J-encoded phenylalanine. In an earlier analysis of 500 to 650 of the donors, sequences lacking an unambiguous match to a single V gene segment were excluded. In an earlier analysis of some 590 of the donors, a V segment was called functional when productive rearrangements were above 56.7%, and segregating when the standard deviation between donors exceeded 5%. A statistical classification framework was built to diagnose cytomegalovirus status from the catalog of TCR beta chain sequences. In a later analysis, TCR nucleotide sequences were compared against IMGT/GENE-DB human TR gene sequences so that V and J genes could be assigned. The TCRdist pipeline was used in a later analysis to assign CDR3 sequences and most-parsimonious VDJ recombination scenarios. A later analysis defined each TCR beta chain by its CDR3 amino acid sequence plus V-gene family, and excluded reads lacking a unique V-gene family. In a later analysis, some 600 highly shared, low-generation-probability nucleotide sequences were removed to address suspected cross-contamination and a sequencing artifact. In a later analysis, a clonal expansion index for each public chain was calculated from normalized within-repertoire ranks of inferred template counts. A later analysis computed generation probabilities with a VDJ recombination model fitted to out-of-frame rearrangements, and checked the results against IGoR. In a later analysis, hypergeometric tests were used to score TCR-TCR, TCR-HLA and TCR-CMV co-occurrence, with a repertoire-size bias correction applied to TCR pairs. To estimate false discovery rates, a later analysis permuted the HLA or CMV assignments 20 times. In a later analysis, co-occurring TCRs were grouped with DBSCAN, and TCRdist sequence similarity was added when clustering was performed within HLA-allele-positive subsets. For co-occurrence clustering, repertoires with fewer than 30,000 or more than 120,000 public chains were excluded, along with roughly 5 repertoires with anomalous nucleotide sharing. Entries here come from immuneACCESS through TCRdb and include only in-frame sequences with V and J called. Some clones fail to appear in such tables; in the studies checked, an unresolved V gene covers under half of the shortfall, and the cause of the remainder is unknown. From that table come the V and J calls and clone size; the DNA was used to work out D and trimming. The sample contains fewer than 95,000 clones, 73% of them found a single time. In total, the top ten clones hold roughly 15% of the sample.

This clone was found a few times. Its binding antigen is unknown. Base qualities are not at hand, and no much larger clone is one base apart. Deletion took 0 bases off V and 9 bases off J, with a span of 6 bases between the germline ends. The germline V gene encodes CDR1 WNHNN and CDR2 SYGVQD (reference sequence). CDR3 length: 12 amino acids, cysteine to phenylalanine. Only the CDR3 DNA is retained, 36 bases long and in frame from the first base. The cohort was made up of under 800 healthy bone marrow donors. Cohort members were all nominally healthy when sampled, although unrecorded immune exposures were likely present. The donor was CMV seropositive and belonged to the group of about 290 seropositive cohort members. Every donor gave a peripheral blood sample, and the peripheral blood mononuclear cells from that sample were used for TCR beta sequencing. The Qiagen DNeasy Blood Extraction Kit was used to extract genomic DNA from the blood cell samples.

The sequence is built from TRBV10-1 and TRBJ2-4, and possibly TRBD2, on 6 matching bases. Sequences were obtained from PBMCs. This sequence originates from a woman in her thirties or forties in good health and CMV-seropositive. The CDR3 region reads CASSESGGIQYF. The sequence in DNA is TGCGCCAGCAGTGAGTCGGGGGGCATTCAGTACTTC.